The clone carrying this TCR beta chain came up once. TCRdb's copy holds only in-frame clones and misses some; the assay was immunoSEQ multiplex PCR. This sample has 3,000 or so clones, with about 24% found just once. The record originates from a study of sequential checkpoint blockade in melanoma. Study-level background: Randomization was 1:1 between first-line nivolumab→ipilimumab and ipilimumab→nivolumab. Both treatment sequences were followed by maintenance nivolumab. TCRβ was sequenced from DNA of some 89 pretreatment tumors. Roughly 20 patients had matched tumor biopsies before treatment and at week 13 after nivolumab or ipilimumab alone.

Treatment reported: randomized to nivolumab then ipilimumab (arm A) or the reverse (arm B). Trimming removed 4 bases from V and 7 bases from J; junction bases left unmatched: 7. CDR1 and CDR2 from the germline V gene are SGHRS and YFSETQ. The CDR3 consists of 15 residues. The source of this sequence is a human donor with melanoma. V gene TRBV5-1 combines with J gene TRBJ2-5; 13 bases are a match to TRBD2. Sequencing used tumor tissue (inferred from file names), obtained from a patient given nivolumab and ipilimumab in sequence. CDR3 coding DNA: TGCGCCAGCAGCAAGGGACTAGCGGGGCTCGGGACCCAGTACTTC. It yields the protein CASSKGLAGLGTQYF.